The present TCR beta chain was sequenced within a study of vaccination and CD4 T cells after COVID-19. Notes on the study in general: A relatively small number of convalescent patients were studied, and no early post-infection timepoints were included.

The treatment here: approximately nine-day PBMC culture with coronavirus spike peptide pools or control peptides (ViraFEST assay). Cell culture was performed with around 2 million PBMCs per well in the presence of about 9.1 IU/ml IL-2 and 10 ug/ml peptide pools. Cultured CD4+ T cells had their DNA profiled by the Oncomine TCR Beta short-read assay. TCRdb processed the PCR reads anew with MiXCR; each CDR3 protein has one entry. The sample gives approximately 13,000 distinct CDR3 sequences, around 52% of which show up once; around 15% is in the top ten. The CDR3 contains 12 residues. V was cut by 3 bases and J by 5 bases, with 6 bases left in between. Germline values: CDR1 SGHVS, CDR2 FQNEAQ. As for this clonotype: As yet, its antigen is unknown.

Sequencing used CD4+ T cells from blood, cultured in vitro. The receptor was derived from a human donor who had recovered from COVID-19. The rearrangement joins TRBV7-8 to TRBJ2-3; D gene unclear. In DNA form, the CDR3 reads TGTGCCAGCAGCTTTCCGGTAGATACGCAGTATTTT. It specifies CASSFPVDTQYF.